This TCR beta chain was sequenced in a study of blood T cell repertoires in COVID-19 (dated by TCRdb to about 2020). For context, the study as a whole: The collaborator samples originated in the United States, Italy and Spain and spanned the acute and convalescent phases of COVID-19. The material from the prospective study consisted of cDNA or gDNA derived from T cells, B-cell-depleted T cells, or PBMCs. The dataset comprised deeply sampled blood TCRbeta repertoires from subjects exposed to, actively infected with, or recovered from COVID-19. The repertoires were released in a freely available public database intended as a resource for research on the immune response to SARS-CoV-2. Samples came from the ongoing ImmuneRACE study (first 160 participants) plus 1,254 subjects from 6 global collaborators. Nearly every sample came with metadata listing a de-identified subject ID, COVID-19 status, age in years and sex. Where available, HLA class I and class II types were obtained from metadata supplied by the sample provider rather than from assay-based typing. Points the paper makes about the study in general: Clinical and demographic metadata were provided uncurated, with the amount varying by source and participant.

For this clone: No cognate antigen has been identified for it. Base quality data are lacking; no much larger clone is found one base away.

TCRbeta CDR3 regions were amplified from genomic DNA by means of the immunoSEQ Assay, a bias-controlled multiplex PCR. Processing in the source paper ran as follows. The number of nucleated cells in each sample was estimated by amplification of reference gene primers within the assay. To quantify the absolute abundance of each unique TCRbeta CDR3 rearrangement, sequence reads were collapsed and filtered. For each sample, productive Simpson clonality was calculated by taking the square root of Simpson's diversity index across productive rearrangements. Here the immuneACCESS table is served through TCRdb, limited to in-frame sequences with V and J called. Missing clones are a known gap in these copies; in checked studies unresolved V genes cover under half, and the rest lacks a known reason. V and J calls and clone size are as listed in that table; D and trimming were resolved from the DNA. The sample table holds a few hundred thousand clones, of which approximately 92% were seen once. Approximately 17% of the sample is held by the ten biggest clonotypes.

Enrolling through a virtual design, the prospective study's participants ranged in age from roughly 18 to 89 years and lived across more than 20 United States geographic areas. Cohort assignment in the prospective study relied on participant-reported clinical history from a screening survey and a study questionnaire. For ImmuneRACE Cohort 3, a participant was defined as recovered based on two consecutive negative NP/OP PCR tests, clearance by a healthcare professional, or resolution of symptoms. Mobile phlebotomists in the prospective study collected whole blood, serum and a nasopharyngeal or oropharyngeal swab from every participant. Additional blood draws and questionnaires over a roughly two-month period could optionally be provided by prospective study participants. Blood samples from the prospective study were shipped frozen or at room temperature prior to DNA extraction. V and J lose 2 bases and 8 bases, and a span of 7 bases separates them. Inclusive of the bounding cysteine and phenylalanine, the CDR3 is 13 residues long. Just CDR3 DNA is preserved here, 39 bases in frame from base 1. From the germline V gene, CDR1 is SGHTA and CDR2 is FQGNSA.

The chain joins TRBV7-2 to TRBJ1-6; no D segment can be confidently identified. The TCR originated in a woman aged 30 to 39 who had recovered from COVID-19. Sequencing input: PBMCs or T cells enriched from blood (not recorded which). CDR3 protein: CASSLWSDSPLHF. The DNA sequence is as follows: TGTGCCAGCAGCTTATGGTCAGATTCACCCCTCCACTTT.